These T cell receptor beta chains were read from a single sample in a study of neurological immune-mediated disorders. One entry per CDR3 protein results from TCRdb running MiXCR on the 5' RACE reads. The sample lists about 60,000 distinct CDR3 sequences, around 10% occurring once. What was sequenced was PBMCs. All receptors derive from a man under 40 in good health. The CDR3 runs from the conserved cysteine through the conserved F or W. Each record gives: J gene, D gene, clone size, V gene, CDR3 protein, CDR3 DNA. D genes are given only for firm matches. Clone size is not always given. Where it is, it says once, few, many or a class for expanded clones.

TRBJ2-7 | TRBD2 | many | TRBV20-1 | CSATSGSFYEQYF | TGCAGTGCTACTAGCGGGAGTTTTTACGAGCAGTACTTC
TRBJ2-1 | NA | many | TRBV19 | CASSIPTIYNEQFF | TGTGCCAGTAGTATCCCCACCATTTACAATGAGCAGTTCTTC
TRBJ2-2 | NA | NA | TRBV10-3 | CAISKTVKTGELFF | TGTGCCATCAGTAAAACCGTGAAAACCGGGGAGCTGTTTTTT
TRBJ2-1 | TRBD2 | many | TRBV20-1 | CSACTSGSIFGEQFF | TGCAGTGCTTGCACTAGCGGGAGTATATTCGGTGAGCAGTTCTTC
TRBJ2-7 | TRBD2 | many | TRBV27 | CASKGLGYEQYF | TGTGCCAGCAAAGGACTAGGCTACGAGCAGTACTTC
TRBJ2-2 | NA | many | TRBV29-1 | CSAEPSPGELFF | TGCAGCGCCGAACCCTCCCCCGGGGAGCTGTTTTTT
TRBJ2-7 | TRBD1 | many | TRBV5-1 | CASSQGTGGSEQYF | TGCGCCAGCAGCCAGGGGACAGGGGGCTCCGAGCAGTACTTC
TRBJ2-1 | NA | many | TRBV5-1 | CASNPGNSYNEQFF | TGCGCCAGCAACCCGGGCAACTCCTACAATGAGCAGTTCTTC
TRBJ2-1 | TRBD1 | many | TRBV28 | CASSLSPYRGSYNEQFF | TGTGCCAGCAGTTTATCCCCCTACAGGGGGTCCTACAATGAGCAGTTCTTC
TRBJ2-6 | NA | many | TRBV14 | CASSPGGAGANVLTF | TGTGCCAGCAGTCCCGGAGGGGCTGGGGCCAACGTCCTGACTTTC
TRBJ2-5 | NA | many | TRBV7-8 | CASSLGTGAETQYF | TGTGCCAGCAGCTTAGGGACGGGAGCTGAGACCCAGTACTTC
TRBJ1-6 | TRBD1 | many | TRBV7-2 | CASRPTKTGAPLHF | TGTGCCAGCAGACCTACCAAGACAGGGGCCCCCCTCCACTTT
TRBJ1-2 | TRBD1 | many | TRBV25-1 | CASSVQGAPYYGYTF | TGTGCCAGCAGTGTACAGGGGGCTCCCTACTATGGCTACACCTTC
TRBJ2-1 | NA | many | TRBV12-3/TRBV12-4 | CASSFGGLGNEQFF | TGTGCCAGCAGTTTCGGGGGGCTGGGGAATGAGCAGTTCTTC
TRBJ2-7 | TRBD1 | many | TRBV12-3/TRBV12-4 | CASSLPGQVVYEQYF | TGTGCCAGCAGCCTCCCCGGACAGGTCGTCTACGAGCAGTACTTC
TRBJ2-1 | NA | many | TRBV5-1 | CASSLVLGEYNEQFF | TGCGCCAGCAGCTTGGTGCTGGGGGAATACAATGAGCAGTTCTTC
TRBJ1-4 | NA | NA | TRBV18 | CASSPPGATTNEKLFF | TGTGCCAGCTCACCACCGGGGGCAACAACTAATGAAAAACTGTTTTTT
TRBJ1-1 | TRBD1 | many | TRBV29-1 | CSVRTGDTEAFF | TGCAGCGTCAGGACAGGGGACACTGAAGCTTTCTTT
TRBJ1-1 | NA | many | TRBV3-1 | CASSQVLGLTEAFF | TGTGCCAGCAGCCAAGTGTTAGGACTCACTGAAGCTTTCTTT
TRBJ2-7 | NA | medium-sized | TRBV10-3 | CAISESEILTGTYEQYF | TGTGCCATCAGTGAGTCGGAGATATTAACCGGCACCTACGAGCAGTACTTC
TRBJ2-7 | NA | many | TRBV5-1 | CASSLGPGAAYEQYF | TGCGCCAGCAGCTTGGGTCCGGGGGCGGCCTACGAGCAGTACTTC
TRBJ2-7 | TRBD1 | many | TRBV29-1 | CSVGDRSSYEQYF | TGCAGCGTGGGGGACAGGAGCTCCTACGAGCAGTACTTC
TRBJ2-1 | NA | many | TRBV20-1 | CSASAEVYNEQFF | TGCAGTGCTAGTGCGGAGGTCTACAATGAGCAGTTCTTC
TRBJ1-2 | NA | many | TRBV7-2 | CASSLEQARGHTF | TGTGCCAGCAGCTTAGAACAGGCTCGGGGACACACCTTC
TRBJ2-7 | NA | NA | TRBV28 | CASSLLQGYEQYF | TGTGCCAGCAGTTTACTACAGGGATACGAGCAGTACTTC
TRBJ1-4 | NA | many | TRBV4-1 | CASTLGGAMNEKLFF | TGCGCCAGCACCCTGGGAGGGGCGATGAATGAAAAACTGTTTTTT
TRBJ1-5 | NA | few | TRBV6-2/TRBV6-3 | CASSYSEGVSNQPQHF | TGTGCCAGCAGTTACTCGGAAGGGGTCAGCAATCAGCCCCAGCATTTT
TRBJ1-1 | TRBD1 | many | TRBV29-1 | CSVVGGTEPGTEAFF | TGCAGCGTTGTTGGGGGGACAGAGCCAGGCACTGAAGCTTTCTTT
TRBJ1-3 | NA | many | TRBV27 | CASSLTGFSGNTIYF | TGTGCCAGCAGCCTCACAGGGTTCTCTGGAAACACCATATATTTT
TRBJ2-1 | TRBD2 | many | TRBV20-1 | CSTLWRESSEQFF | TGCAGTACCTTATGGCGGGAGTCTTCTGAGCAGTTCTTC
TRBJ2-7 | NA | many | TRBV7-9 | CASSFLKAYEQYF | TGTGCCAGCAGCTTTTTGAAGGCCTACGAGCAGTACTTC